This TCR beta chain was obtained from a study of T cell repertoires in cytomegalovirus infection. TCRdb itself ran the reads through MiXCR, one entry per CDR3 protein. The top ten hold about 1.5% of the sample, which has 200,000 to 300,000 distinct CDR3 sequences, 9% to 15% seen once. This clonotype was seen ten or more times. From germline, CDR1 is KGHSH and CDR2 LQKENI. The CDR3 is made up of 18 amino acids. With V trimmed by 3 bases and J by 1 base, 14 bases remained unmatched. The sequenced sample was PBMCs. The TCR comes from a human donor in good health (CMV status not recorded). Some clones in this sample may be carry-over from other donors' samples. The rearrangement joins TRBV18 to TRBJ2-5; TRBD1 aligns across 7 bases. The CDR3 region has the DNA TGTGCCAGCTCACCCCAGAGAGGGACAGCCTTGACCCAAGAGACCCAGTACTTC. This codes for CASSPQRGTALTQETQYF.